This TCR beta chain stems from a study of blood T cell repertoires in COVID-19. Sequenced by immunoSEQ multiplex PCR; TCRdb stores in-frame clones only, minus some. Found here are about 95,000 clones, around 90% of them singletons; the top ten hold about 5.5%. The CDR3 consists of 18 residues. CDR1 and CDR2 (germline): SGHVS, FQNEAQ. Trimming stripped 6 bases from V and 4 bases from J, with 27 bases between. The V gene is TRBV7-8, the J gene TRBJ1-1; tentatively, D is TRBD1 (6 bases). The source is a man aged 60 to 75 with COVID-19, enrolled during active disease. The material sequenced was peripheral blood. Here the CDR3 DNA reads TGTGCCAGCAGTCTAATCTTGGGGGGGCGAGGACAATCCACTGAAGCTTTCTTT. Encoded protein: CASSLILGGRGQSTEAFF.